Below, 8 T cell receptor beta chains from the same sample are listed, as sequenced in a study of cytomegalovirus exposure and HLA in healthy donors. The PCR had 60 Vbeta and 13 Jbeta primers. The method was immunoSEQ multiplex PCR; TCRdb's version includes in-frame clones alone and lacks a portion of them. The repertoire has 100,000 to 150,000 clones, 65% to 90% of them found once; the top ten carry around 1.2%. The sequenced sample was PBMCs. The receptor set was obtained from a girl aged 2-10 years in good health and CMV-seronegative.

The rearrangement joins TRBV7-2 to TRBJ2-1, with 10 bases identical to TRBD2. The germline CDR1 and CDR2 sequences are SGHTA and FQGNSA. V dropped 6 bases and J dropped 15; count of bases not matched to a gene: 14. The CDR3 runs to 14 residues. Here the CDR3 reads CASRFDIQREGLFF. For the CDR3, the DNA is TGTGCCAGCAGATTCGACATCCAGCGGGAGGGCCTGTTCTTC. Full variable domain (rest looked up from reference TRBV7-2 and TRBJ2-1): GAGVSQSPSNKVTEKGKDVELRCDPISGHTALYWYRQSLGQGLEFLIYFQGNSAPDKSGLPSDRFSAERTGGSVSTLTIQRTQQEDSAVYLCASRFDIQREGLFFGPGTRLTVL.

V and J are TRBV12-5 and TRBJ2-3; 14 nucleotides match TRBD2. The CDR3 extends over 16 amino acids. V lost 5 bases to trimming and J lost 6 bases; unmatched junction nucleotides: 7. CDR1 is LGHNT, CDR2 FRNRAP, per germline. CDR3 sequence (DNA): TGTGCTAGTGGTACGACTAGCGGGGGGGCTGGCGATACGCAGTATTTT. Amino acids: CASGTTSGGAGDTQYF.

The rearrangement links TRBV30 to TRBJ2-1; no firm D call. The CDR3 contains 15 residues. V was shortened by 3 bases and J by 5 bases, with 17 bases between the two germline ends. Germline assignment: CDR1 GTSNPN and CDR2 SVGIG (reference sequence). The CDR3 DNA follows: TGTGCCTGGAGCGCAGAATGGTATTTTGACAATGAGCAGTTCTTC. Encoded protein: CAWSAEWYFDNEQFF.

The chain couples TRBV5-1 to TRBJ2-6; a weak D match, TRBD2 (7 bases). Germline V gene lookup returns CDR1 SGHRS and CDR2 YFSETQ. This CDR3 contains 17 residues. V gave up 2 bases and J gave up 3 bases, with 15 bases separating them. In nucleotides, the CDR3 is TGCGCCAGCAGCTTTGGACTAGGAGGGGGTGGGGCCAACGTCCTGACTTTC. Translated: CASSFGLGGGGANVLTF. The whole variable domain, filled in from reference TRBV5-1 and TRBJ2-6, reads KAGVTQTPRYLIKTRGQQVTLSCSPISGHRSVSWYQQTPGQGLQFLFEYFSETQRNKGNFPGRFSGRQFSNSRSEMNVSTLELGDSALYLCASSFGLGGGGANVLTFGAGSRLTVL.

This clone has a handful of counts. The chain uses TRBV7-9 and TRBJ1-1; D uncertain. The germline CDR1 and CDR2 sequences are SEHNR and FQNEAQ (reference sequence). With 5 bases removed from V and 3 bases from J, the gap between germline ends came to 16 bases. This CDR3 has 15 residues. The CDR3 sequence is CASSPSERADTEAFF. For the CDR3, the DNA is TGTGCCAGCAGCCCCTCGGAGAGGGCGGACACTGAAGCTTTCTTT.

The chain is built from TRBV7-6 and TRBJ2-5; 7 nucleotides line up with TRBD1. This CDR3 comprises 13 residues. Per germline, CDR1 SGHVS and CDR2 FNYEAQ. J gave up 1 base and V 8 bases, and 4 bases lay outside the gene matches. CDR3: CASSRGLQETQYF. DNA of the CDR3: TGTGCCAGCTCAAGGGGGCTCCAAGAGACCCAGTACTTC.

The rearrangement uses TRBV4-3 and TRBJ2-5, with 8 positions matching TRBD2. CDR1 LGHNA and CDR2 YSLEER come from the germline V gene. The CDR3 has 16 amino acids. Trimming removed 0 bases from V and 9 bases from J; junction bases left unmatched: 12. The CDR3 is CASSQDFRGGRGSQYF. The CDR3, as DNA: TGCGCCAGCAGCCAAGATTTCCGGGGGGGCCGGGGTTCCCAGTACTTC.

The rearrangement links TRBV27 to TRBJ1-5, with TRBD1 matching 7 bases. Germline values: CDR1 MNHEY, CDR2 SMNVEV (reference sequence). The CDR3 contains 15 residues. The V segment lost 7 bases and the J segment 4 bases; nucleotides outside the gene matches: 10. The CDR3 DNA reads as TGTGCCAGCACCGAGAGGACAGGCCTTAATCAGCCCCAGCATTTT. It is translated as CASTERTGLNQPQHF.